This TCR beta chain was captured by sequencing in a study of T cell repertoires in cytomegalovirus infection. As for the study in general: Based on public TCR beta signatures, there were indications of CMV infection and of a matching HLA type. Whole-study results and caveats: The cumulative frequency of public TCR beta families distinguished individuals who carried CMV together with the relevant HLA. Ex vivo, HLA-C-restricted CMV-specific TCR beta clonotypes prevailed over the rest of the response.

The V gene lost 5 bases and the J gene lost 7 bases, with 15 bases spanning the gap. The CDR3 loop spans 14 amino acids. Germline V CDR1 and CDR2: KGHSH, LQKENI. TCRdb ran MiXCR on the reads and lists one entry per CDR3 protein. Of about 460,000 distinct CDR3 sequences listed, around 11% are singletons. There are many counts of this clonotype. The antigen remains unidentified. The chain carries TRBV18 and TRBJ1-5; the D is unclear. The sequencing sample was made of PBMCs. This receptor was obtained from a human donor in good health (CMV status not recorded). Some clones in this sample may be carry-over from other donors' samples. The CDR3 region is CASSSGAGRQPQHF. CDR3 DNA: TGTGCCAGCTCATCCGGCGCAGGCAGGCAGCCCCAGCATTTT.